This T cell receptor (beta chain) was captured in a study of T cell repertoires in cytomegalovirus infection. Study-wide context: Carrying CMV and the relevant HLA type showed in public TCR beta signatures.

The CDR3 spans 13 residues. Per germline, CDR1 SGHDN and CDR2 FVKESK. V dropped 2 bases and J dropped 7 bases, with 12 bases sitting between them. TCRdb ran MiXCR on the reads and lists one entry per CDR3 protein. The table includes 600,000 to 800,000 distinct CDR3 sequences, 20% to 25% detected once. This clonotype turned up a few times. Its antigen is currently unknown. Findings of the study overall: Public TCR beta family frequency separated CMV-and-HLA carriers, including in an independent cohort. Ex vivo responses were dominated by HLA-C-restricted CMV-specific TCR beta clonotypes.

The sequenced material came from CD8+ T cells from PBMCs. This receptor was obtained from a human donor in good health (CMV status not recorded). Some clones in this sample may be carry-over from other donors' samples. The genes are TRBV14 and TRBJ2-7; either TRBD1 or TRBD2 may fit D (6 bases each). CDR3 DNA sequence: TGTGCCAGCAGCCAAACTGGAGGGGGTGAGCAGTACTTC. It encodes CASSQTGGGEQYF.